The T cell receptor (beta chain) described here comes from a study of T cell changes during pregnancy in multiple sclerosis. The CDR3 runs 16 residues. V lost 4 bases and J lost 7, with 18 bases in between. Germline CDR1 is SGHRS and CDR2 is YFSETQ. Data came from immunoSEQ multiplex PCR; TCRdb stores just in-frame clones and leaves some out. The repertoire has tens of thousands of clones, 90% of them found once; the top ten carry around 1.4%. The chain has TRBV5-1 and TRBJ1-6; D might be TRBD1 (5 bases). Sample: peripheral blood, taken in the third trimester of pregnancy. The origin of this receptor is a female donor with multiple sclerosis, enrolled in a pregnancy study. CDR3 sequence: CASSARDSIGNSPLHF. The CDR3 nucleotides are TGCGCCAGCAGCGCCCGGGACTCCATCGGCAATTCACCCCTCCACTTT.